This T cell receptor beta chain was sequenced during a study of shared clonotypes between healthy human individuals. Study information: Donors consisted of two women and a few men between 18 and 49. Findings and caveats of the study: Larger richness was generally estimated for naive than memory subsets. About 5% of naive CD4 clonotypes were shared across four donors.

In the original workflow: Sequence data from immunoSEQ were junction-only and lacked quality scores; consequently, filtering differed. Clones were read by immunoSEQ multiplex PCR, and TCRdb kept only the in-frame ones, dropping some. V, J and clone size reflect that table, while D and trimming were determined from the DNA. This sample has just over 2,000,000 clones, with approximately 94% found just once. In regard to this clone: As yet, its antigen is unknown.

Only CD45RO-negative cells positively selected for CCR7 counted as naive CD8 cells, so terminally differentiated effector memory CD45RA+ cells were excluded. The sequenced sample was naive CD8+ T cells sorted from blood. The TCR comes from a man between 18 and 29 years old in good health.

CDR3 nucleotides: TGTGCCAGCAGCTTGGGCGGGGGCGACTCCTACAATGAGCAGTTCTTC. The encoded protein is CASSLGGGDSYNEQFF. The gene calls are TRBV5-6 and TRBJ2-1, with D possibly TRBD2 on 7 matching bases. The germline gives CDR1 SGHDT, CDR2 YYEEEE. Trimming stripped 0 bases from V and 0 bases from J, with 10 bases between. The CDR3 has 16 amino acids.